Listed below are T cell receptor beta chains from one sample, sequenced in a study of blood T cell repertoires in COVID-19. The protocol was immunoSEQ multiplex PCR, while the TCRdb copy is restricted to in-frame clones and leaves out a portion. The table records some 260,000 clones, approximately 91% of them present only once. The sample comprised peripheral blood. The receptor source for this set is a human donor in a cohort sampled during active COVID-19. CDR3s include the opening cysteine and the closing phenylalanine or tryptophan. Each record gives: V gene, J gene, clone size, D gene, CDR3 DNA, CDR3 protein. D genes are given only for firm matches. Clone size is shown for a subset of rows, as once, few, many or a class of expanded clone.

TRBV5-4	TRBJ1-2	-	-	TGTGCCAGCACCCTAGCGGGGAAGTCCTATGGCTACACCTTC	CASTLAGKSYGYTF
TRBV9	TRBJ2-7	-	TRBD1	TGTGCCAGCAGCGCCGGACAGGGGGCCGATACCGAGCAGTACTTC	CASSAGQGADTEQYF
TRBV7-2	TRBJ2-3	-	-	TGTGCCAGCAGCTTAGGGTTACTAGCAAGCACAGATACGCAGTATTTT	CASSLGLLASTDTQYF
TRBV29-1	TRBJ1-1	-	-	TGCAGCGTTAGTGGGGCGGCGAACACTGAAGCTTTCTTT	CSVSGAANTEAFF
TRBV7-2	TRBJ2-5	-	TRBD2	TGTGCCAGCAGCTTGGGCCAGCGGGGGAAAGAGACCCAGTACTTC	CASSLGQRGKETQYF
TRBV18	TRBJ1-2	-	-	TGTGCCAGCTCACTCGACCCTCCGTCGGGATATGGCTACACCTTC	CASSLDPPSGYGYTF
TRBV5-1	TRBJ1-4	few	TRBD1	TGCGCCAGCAGCCAAGCAGGGACAGGGGTTCGGGTGGAAAAACTGTTTTTT	CASSQAGTGVRVEKLFF
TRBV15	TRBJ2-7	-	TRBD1	TGTGCCACCAGCAGACCGGGACAGAAGGCTTACGAGCAGTACTTC	CATSRPGQKAYEQYF
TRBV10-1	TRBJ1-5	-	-	TGCGCCAGCAGTGACAGTCTCAATCAGCCCCAGCATTTT	CASSDSLNQPQHF
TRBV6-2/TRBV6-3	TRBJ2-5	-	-	TGTGCCAGCAGTTACCCTCTCGACAGGACCCTGTACTTC	CASSYPLDRTLYF
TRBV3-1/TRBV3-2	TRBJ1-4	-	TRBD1	TGTGCCAGCACCTCAGGCAGGGGGGCAGCAACTAATGAAAAACTGTTTTTT	CASTSGRGAATNEKLFF
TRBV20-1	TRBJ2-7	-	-	TGCAGTGCAGCCGACAGGTACGAGCAGTACTTC	CSAADRYEQYF
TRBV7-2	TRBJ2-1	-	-	TGTGCCAGCAGCTTTTTGTTACAAGCGGGCAATGAGCAGTTCTTC	CASSFLLQAGNEQFF
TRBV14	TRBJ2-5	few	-	TGTGCCAGCAGCCTATACAGGGTTGTGGAGACCCAGTACTTC	CASSLYRVVETQYF
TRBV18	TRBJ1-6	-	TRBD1	TGTGCCAGCTCACTAACCGGGGACAGCTCCTATAATTCACCCCTCCACTTT	CASSLTGDSSYNSPLHF
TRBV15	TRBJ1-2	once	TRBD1	TGTGCCACCAGCGGGACGTTAAACAGGGGACGGGACTATGGCTACACCTTC	CATSGTLNRGRDYGYTF